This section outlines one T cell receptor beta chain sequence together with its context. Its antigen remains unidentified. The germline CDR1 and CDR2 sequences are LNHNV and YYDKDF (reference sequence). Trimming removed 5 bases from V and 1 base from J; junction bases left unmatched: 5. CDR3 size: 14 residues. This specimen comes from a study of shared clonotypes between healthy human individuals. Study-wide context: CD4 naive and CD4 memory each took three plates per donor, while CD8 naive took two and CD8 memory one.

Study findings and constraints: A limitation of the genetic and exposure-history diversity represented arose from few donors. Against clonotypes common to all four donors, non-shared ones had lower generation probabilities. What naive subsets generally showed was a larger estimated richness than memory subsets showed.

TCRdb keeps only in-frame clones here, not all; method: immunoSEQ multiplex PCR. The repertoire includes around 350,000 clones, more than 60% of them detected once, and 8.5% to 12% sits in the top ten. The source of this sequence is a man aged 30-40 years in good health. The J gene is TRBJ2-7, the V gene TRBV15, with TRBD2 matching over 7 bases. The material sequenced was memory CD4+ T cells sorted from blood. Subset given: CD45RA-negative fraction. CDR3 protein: CATSSQRGSYEQYF. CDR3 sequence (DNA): TGTGCCACCAGCTCCCAGCGGGGATCCTACGAGCAGTACTTC.